Listed below are T cell receptor beta chains from one sample, sequenced in a study of blood T cell repertoires in COVID-19. Profiled with immunoSEQ multiplex PCR; TCRdb holds only in-frame clones, not every one. The top ten hold less than 45% of the sample, which has approximately 150,000 clones, 85% to 90% seen once. Sequences were obtained from peripheral blood. The receptors come from a man aged 45-65 years who had recovered from COVID-19. Both conserved end residues are part of each CDR3. D genes are given only for firm matches. Rows give clone size only sometimes, using once, few, many, or a class for an expanded clone.

d_gene: NA; abundance: once; v_gene: TRBV11-1; j_gene: TRBJ2-3; CDR3nt: TGTGCCAGCAGCACGCAGGGAGGCCCAGATACGCAGTATTTT; CDR3aa: CASSTQGGPDTQYF
d_gene: TRBD1; abundance: NA; v_gene: TRBV10-1; j_gene: TRBJ1-4; CDR3nt: TGCGCCAGCAGTTCGGGACAGCAGAATGAAAAACTGTTTTTT; CDR3aa: CASSSGQQNEKLFF
d_gene: TRBD1; abundance: NA; v_gene: TRBV6-5; j_gene: TRBJ2-7; CDR3nt: TGTGCCAGCAGTTACTCGTCGACAGGGAAAAGAGTGCAGTACTTC; CDR3aa: CASSYSSTGKRVQYF
d_gene: TRBD1; abundance: NA; v_gene: TRBV5-6; j_gene: TRBJ2-5; CDR3nt: TGTGCCAGCAGCCTCCGGGACAGGGCCGAGACCCAGTACTTC; CDR3aa: CASSLRDRAETQYF
d_gene: NA; abundance: NA; v_gene: TRBV7-2; j_gene: TRBJ2-3; CDR3nt: TGTGCCAGCAGCTTAGACTCTGCGACAGATACGCAGTATTTT; CDR3aa: CASSLDSATDTQYF
d_gene: TRBD2; abundance: once; v_gene: TRBV7-9; j_gene: TRBJ2-1; CDR3nt: TGTGCCAGCAGCCCAATGGTTAGCGGGGGATACAATGAGCAGTTCTTC; CDR3aa: CASSPMVSGGYNEQFF
d_gene: NA; abundance: NA; v_gene: TRBV18; j_gene: TRBJ1-1; CDR3nt: TGTGCCAGCTCCGTCAGGTCGGGGGACTCTGAAGCTTTCTTT; CDR3aa: CASSVRSGDSEAFF
d_gene: NA; abundance: NA; v_gene: TRBV5-4; j_gene: TRBJ1-4; CDR3nt: TGTGCCAGCAGCTCTCAACGACACGGCCACGAAAAACTGTTTTTT; CDR3aa: CASSSQRHGHEKLFF
d_gene: NA; abundance: NA; v_gene: TRBV5-8; j_gene: TRBJ1-1; CDR3nt: TGTGCCAGCAGCTTGGCTGGTGGGCTTGGCACTGAAGCTTTCTTT; CDR3aa: CASSLAGGLGTEAFF
d_gene: NA; abundance: NA; v_gene: TRBV3-1/TRBV3-2; j_gene: TRBJ1-1; CDR3nt: TGTGCCAGCAGACGTTCGGGACACGGGAACACTGAAGCTTTCTTT; CDR3aa: CASRRSGHGNTEAFF
d_gene: TRBD1; abundance: NA; v_gene: TRBV5-5; j_gene: TRBJ2-2; CDR3nt: TGTGCCAGCATCCCCGCGGGGACAGGGGGACCCGGGGAGCTGTTTTTT; CDR3aa: CASIPAGTGGPGELFF